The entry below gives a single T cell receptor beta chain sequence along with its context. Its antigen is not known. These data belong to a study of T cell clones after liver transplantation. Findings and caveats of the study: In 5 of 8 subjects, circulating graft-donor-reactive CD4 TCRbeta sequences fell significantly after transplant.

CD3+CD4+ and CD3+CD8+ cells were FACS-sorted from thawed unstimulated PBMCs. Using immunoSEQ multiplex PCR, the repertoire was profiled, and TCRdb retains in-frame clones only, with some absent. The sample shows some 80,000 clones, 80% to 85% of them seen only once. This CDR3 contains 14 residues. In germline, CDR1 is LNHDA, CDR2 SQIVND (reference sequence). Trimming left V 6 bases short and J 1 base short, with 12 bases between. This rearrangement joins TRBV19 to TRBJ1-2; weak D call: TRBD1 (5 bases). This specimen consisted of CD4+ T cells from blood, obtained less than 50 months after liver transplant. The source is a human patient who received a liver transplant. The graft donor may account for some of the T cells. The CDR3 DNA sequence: TGTGCCAGTAGAAGGCCCGACAGTAACTATGGCTACACCTTC. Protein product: CASRRPDSNYGYTF.